This T cell receptor (beta chain) was obtained from a study of lymphopenia after photon versus proton radiotherapy. TCRdb keeps only in-frame clones here, not all; method: immunoSEQ multiplex PCR. The sample gives just over 25,000 clones, 75% to 90% of which show up once; roughly 5.4% is in the top ten. Findings and caveats of the study: Authors raise, but do not show, better survival with proton therapy.

Comments on this clone: Its antigen is still unknown.

CDR1 is LNHDA, CDR2 SQIVND, per germline (reference sequence). The CDR3 spans 14 residues. The V and J ends lost 8 bases and 2 bases, in that order; junction bases with no gene match: 2. The sequences come from peripheral blood, collected from a patient treated with photon-based radiotherapy. This rearrangement joins TRBV19 to TRBJ2-2; 10 bases fit TRBD2. The TCR comes from a young man with gastric cancer. The DNA for the CDR3 is TGTGCCAGTGTAGCGGGGGGCAACACCGGGGAGCTGTTTTTT. This encodes CASVAGGNTGELFF. The full variable domain, with the rest looked up from reference TRBV19 and TRBJ2-2, is DGGITQSPKYLFRKEGQNVTLSCEQNLNHDAMYWYRQDPGQGLRLIYYSQIVNDFQKGDIAEGYSVSREKKESFPLTVTSAQKNPTAFYLCASVAGGNTGELFFGEGSRLTVL.